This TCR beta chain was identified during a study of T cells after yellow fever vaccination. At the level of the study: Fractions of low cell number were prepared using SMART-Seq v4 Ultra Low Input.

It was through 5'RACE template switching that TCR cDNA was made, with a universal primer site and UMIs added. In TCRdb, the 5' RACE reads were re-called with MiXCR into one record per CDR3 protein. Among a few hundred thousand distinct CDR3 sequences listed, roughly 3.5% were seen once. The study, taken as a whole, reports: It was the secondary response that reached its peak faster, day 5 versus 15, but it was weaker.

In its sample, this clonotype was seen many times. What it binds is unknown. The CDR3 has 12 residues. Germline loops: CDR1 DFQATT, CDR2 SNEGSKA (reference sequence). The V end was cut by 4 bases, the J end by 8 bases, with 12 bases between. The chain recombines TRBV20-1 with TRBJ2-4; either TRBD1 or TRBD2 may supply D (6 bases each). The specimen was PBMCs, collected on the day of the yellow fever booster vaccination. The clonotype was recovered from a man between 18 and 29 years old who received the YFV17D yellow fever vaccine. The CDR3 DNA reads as TGCAGTGCTAAAGGACGGGGGCACATTCAGTACTTC. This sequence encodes CSAKGRGHIQYF.